The 31 T cell receptor beta chains given below trace back to one sample, sequenced in a study of molecular identifiers for immune sequencing clone quantification. TCRdb recomputed calls from the PCR reads with MiXCR, one row per CDR3 protein. In the table there are about 36,000 distinct CDR3 sequences, approximately 17% of which are singletons. Sequenced material: naive CD8+ T cells from blood, with Jurkat cell RNA spiked in. Regarding subset: FACS-sorted CD8+CD4-CCR7+CD45RA+ naive T cells. The receptors were gathered from a human donor in good health. Some libraries in this study had Jurkat cell RNA spiked in.

This clonotype was seen more than once but under ten times. A much larger clone differs by one base, so this may be a read error. The chain is built from TRBV7-9 and TRBJ2-2; TRBD2 matches 15 bases. The CDR3 covers 19 residues. V shed 3 bases and J 1 base; nucleotides not matched to a gene: 6. Germline V gives CDR1 SEHNR, CDR2 FQNEAQ (reference sequence). The CDR3 DNA reads as TGTGCCAGCAGCTTTCCCAGGACTAGCGGGAGGGTGAACACCGGGGAGCTGTTTTTT. This gives the protein CASSFPRTSGRVNTGELFF.

About this clonotype itself: The junction does not match germline at one end; this may be a read error. This chain connects TRBV19 to TRBJ1-5; the D is unclear. CDR1 and CDR2 (germline): LNHDA, SQIVND (reference sequence). CDR3 length: 12 amino acids. CDR3 amino acids: CASSISSQLQHF. The CDR3 DNA reads as TGTGCCAGTAGTATAAGTTCTCAGCTCCAGCATTTT.

The chain combines TRBV20-1 with TRBJ2-1; no clear D. The CDR3 sequence is 14 residues long. Between the trimmed V and J ends, which lost 3 bases and 2 bases, there was a span of 11 bases. Germline CDR1 and CDR2: DFQATT and SNEGSKA (reference sequence). This CDR3 is CSAREASTYNEQFF. The CDR3 nucleotides are TGCAGTGCTAGGGAAGCATCAACCTACAATGAGCAGTTCTTC.

In regard to this clonotype: This may be a read error: a much more frequent sequence differs by one nucleotide. The V gene is TRBV27, the J gene TRBJ1-3; 7 nucleotides agree with TRBD1. From germline, CDR1 is MNHEY and CDR2 SMNVEV (reference sequence). The CDR3 covers 16 residues. The CDR3 bases are TGTGCCTGCAGTTTATATAGGGGGCTAGGTGGAAACACCATATATTTT. Translated: CACSLYRGLGGNTIYF.

This clonotype qualifies as medium-sized. This chain links TRBV15 with TRBJ1-1; TRBD1 is a possible D gene (6 bases). With 7 bases removed from V and 1 base from J, the gap between germline ends came to 7 bases. The CDR3 is 12 residues long. The germline V gene has CDR1 LNHNV and CDR2 YYDKDF (reference sequence). The CDR3 region has the DNA TGTGCCACCATGGGACAGAACACTGAAGCTTTCTTT. This sequence encodes CATMGQNTEAFF.

This clonotype has only a few counts. The chain couples TRBV5-1 to TRBJ2-7, with 10 positions matching TRBD2. The CDR3 runs 15 residues. The V segment lost 0 bases and the J segment 1 base; nucleotides outside the gene matches: 1. Germline CDR1 is SGHRS and CDR2 is YFSETQ. CDR3 residues: CASSLASGGSYEQYF. The CDR3, as DNA: TGCGCCAGCAGCTTGGCTAGCGGGGGTTCCTACGAGCAGTACTTC. The full variable domain, rest sourced from reference TRBV5-1 and TRBJ2-7, is KAGVTQTPRYLIKTRGQQVTLSCSPISGHRSVSWYQQTPGQGLQFLFEYFSETQRNKGNFPGRFSGRQFSNSRSEMNVSTLELGDSALYLCASSLASGGSYEQYFGPGTRLTVT.

This clonotype was recorded at least ten times. The chain recombines TRBV20-1 with TRBJ2-7; TRBD2 is a possible D gene (6 bases). CDR1 is DFQATT, CDR2 SNEGSKA, per germline (reference sequence). There are 14 residues in the CDR3. Trimming left V 6 bases short and J 1 base short, with 16 bases between. CDR3 residues: CSANRGGASYEQYF. CDR3 DNA: TGCAGTGCCAACCGCGGCGGGGCTTCCTACGAGCAGTACTTC.

This clonotype occurred many times. The chain recombines TRBV28 with TRBJ2-4; D is possibly TRBD1 or TRBD2 (5 bases each). The CDR3 totals 17 residues. CDR1 is MDHEN, CDR2 SYDVKM, per germline. V was trimmed by 5 bases and J by 0 bases, leaving 17 bases between them. In DNA, the CDR3 is TGTGCCAGCAGTACCCCTGGACTGGGACGAGCCAAAAACATTCAGTACTTC. Translated, it gives CASSTPGLGRAKNIQYF.

This clonotype was observed a few times. The chain uses TRBV2 and TRBJ2-7, with D perhaps TRBD2 (5 bases). The CDR3 has 15 amino acids. V dropped 6 bases and J dropped 0 bases, with 15 bases sitting between them. In germline, CDR1 is SNHLY, CDR2 FYNNEI. The CDR3 DNA reads as TGTGCCAGCAGAAATAATTTAGGGAGCTCCTACGAGCAGTACTTC. Translated: CASRNNLGSSYEQYF.

This clonotype was counted ten times or more. This chain connects TRBV7-2 to TRBJ2-2; weak D call: TRBD2 (6 bases). The ends were cut back, 3 bases at V and 0 bases at J, with 14 bases in the middle. CDR1 and CDR2 (germline): SGHTA, FQGNSA. The CDR3 loop spans 17 amino acids. The CDR3: CASSLGWRGTNTGELFF. The CDR3 DNA reads as TGTGCCAGCAGCTTGGGTTGGCGGGGTACGAACACCGGGGAGCTGTTTTTT.

The sample holds a few counts of this clonotype. The CDR3 sequence is CASSELQGIGELFF. DNA of the CDR3: TGTGCCAGCAGCGAACTACAGGGGATCGGGGAGCTGTTTTTT. The chain joins TRBV7-8 to TRBJ2-2; 7 bases fit TRBD1. Germline values: CDR1 SGHVS, CDR2 FQNEAQ. With V trimmed by 5 bases and J by 7 bases, 7 bases remained unmatched. This CDR3 contains 14 residues.

A remark on this clonotype: Given a much more abundant clone one base away, this may be a read error. The V and J genes are TRBV28 and TRBJ2-7; D tentatively fits TRBD1 or TRBD2 (5 bases each). CDR3 length: 13 residues. Between the trimmed V and J ends, which lost 9 bases and 3 bases, there was a span of 15 bases. The germline V gene encodes CDR1 MDHEN and CDR2 SYDVKM. The CDR3 is CARSLGPVYEQYF. The DNA for the CDR3 is TGTGCCAGAAGCTTGGGACCTGTCTACGAGCAGTACTTC.

The CDR3 bases are TGTGCCAGCAGCCCCGGGACAGTGAGCGAGCAGTACTTC. Residues: CASSPGTVSEQYF. This chain connects TRBV5-5 to TRBJ2-7, with 7 positions matching TRBD1. The CDR3 spans 13 residues. Germline V gene data show CDR1 as SGHKS and CDR2 as YYEKEE (reference sequence). The V gene end was trimmed by 4 bases and the J gene end by 6 bases; junction bases not matched to a gene: 7.

This clonotype was picked up many times. The V and J genes are TRBV20-1 and TRBJ2-1; 8 bases map to TRBD2. After removal of 0 bases from V and 0 bases from J, the junction contained 7 bases not matched to a gene. This CDR3 spans 17 amino acids. Per germline, CDR1 DFQATT and CDR2 SNEGSKA (reference sequence). The chain's CDR3 is CSARDGLTSVSYNEQFF. CDR3 bases: TGCAGTGCTAGAGATGGGCTGACTAGCGTCTCCTACAATGAGCAGTTCTTC.

At least ten counts were recorded for this clonotype. V is TRBV5-4 and J is TRBJ2-5; D gene ambiguous. Germline CDR1 SGHNT, CDR2 YYREEE (reference sequence). V lost 0 bases, J lost 1 base, and 10 bases lay in between. CDR3 length: 15 residues. CDR3: CASSLGQDLQETQYF. CDR3 coding DNA: TGTGCCAGCAGCTTGGGGCAGGACCTCCAAGAGACCCAGTACTTC.

This clonotype has more than one count but fewer than ten. The chain links TRBV10-3 to TRBJ2-5, with TRBD1 matching 9 bases. The CDR3 extends over 18 amino acids. The germline V gene has CDR1 ENHRY and CDR2 SYGVKD. V shed 0 bases, J shed 3 bases, and the junction held 11 bases outside the gene matches. CDR3 DNA sequence: TGTGCCATCAGTGAGTCGATTTGGGACAGGGTTCTCAAAGAGACCCAGTACTTC. It yields the protein CAISESIWDRVLKETQYF.

Only a few counts were recorded for this clonotype. The CDR3 sequence: CASSLGGLAGGNEQFF. The CDR3, as DNA: TGTGCCAGCAGCTTAGGTGGACTAGCGGGCGGGAATGAGCAGTTCTTC. The V call is TRBV7-6, the J call TRBJ2-1, with TRBD2 matching 11 bases. With 1 base clipped from V and 7 bases from J, the junction kept 6 bases outside the gene matches. In germline, CDR1 is SGHVS, CDR2 FNYEAQ. The CDR3 runs 16 residues.

In this sample, this clonotype turned up many times. The chain employs TRBV13 and TRBJ1-1, with D hard to call. The CDR3 has 12 amino acids. Trimming left V 1 base short and J 8 bases short, with 8 bases between. The germline gives CDR1 PRHDT, CDR2 FYEKMQ (reference sequence). The CDR3 DNA sequence: TGTGCCAGCAGCTTAGCCCCCGGGGAAGCTTTCTTT. Its protein product is CASSLAPGEAFF.

There are many counts of this clonotype. CDR3: CASSLLDTQYF. The DNA for the CDR3 is TGTGCCAGCAGTTTACTGGATACGCAGTATTTT. The gene calls are TRBV12-3 or TRBV12-4 and TRBJ2-3, with D unclear. Between the trimmed V and J ends, which lost 2 bases and 6 bases, there was a span of 3 bases. CDR3 size: 11 residues.

This clonotype was seen more than once but under ten times. The DNA for the CDR3 is TGTGCCCTCTCCTGGGGGGACACCGGGGAGCTGTTTTTT. Translation gives CALSWGDTGELFF. The V gene is TRBV13, the J gene TRBJ2-2; D is possibly TRBD2 (6 bases). CDR3 size: 13 residues. With 11 bases removed from V and 3 bases from J, the gap between germline ends came to 13 bases. The germline V gene encodes CDR1 PRHDT and CDR2 FYEKMQ (reference sequence).

This rearrangement joins TRBV4-3 to TRBJ2-3; TRBD1 aligns across 7 bases. Germline V gene data show CDR1 as LGHNA and CDR2 as YSLEER. This CDR3 comprises 18 residues. V dropped 0 bases and J dropped 1; count of bases not matched to a gene: 10. Written as DNA, the CDR3 is TGCGCCAGCAGCCAAGATGGGGCCCCGGGACAGCGCACAGATACGCAGTATTTT. It is translated as CASSQDGAPGQRTDTQYF.

This clonotype showed up many times. The rearrangement links TRBV4-2 to TRBJ2-3; a weak D match, TRBD1 (6 bases). Germline V gives CDR1 LGHNA, CDR2 YNFKEQ. Trimming pared 1 base from V and 2 bases from J, leaving 16 bases between. This CDR3 region has 17 residues. As DNA, the CDR3 is TGTGCCAGCAGCCAAGGGGTAGGACAGACCGCCACAGATACGCAGTATTTT. This codes for CASSQGVGQTATDTQYF.

This clonotype appeared many times. The rearrangement joins TRBV5-5 to TRBJ2-7; D may be TRBD1 (5 bases). The V gene's germline CDR1 is SGHKS and CDR2 YYEKEE (reference sequence). The V end was cut by 0 bases, the J end by 3 bases, with 13 bases between. CDR3 length equals 15 residues. As DNA, the CDR3 is TGTGCCAGCAGCTTGGGTGCCGGACACAGCTACGAGCAGTACTTC. This gives the protein CASSLGAGHSYEQYF. The full variable domain, completed using reference TRBV5-5 and TRBJ2-7, is DAGVTQSPTHLIKTRGQQVTLRCSPISGHKSVSWYQQVLGQGPQFIFQYYEKEERGRGNFPDRFSARQFPNYSSELNVNALLLGDSALYLCASSLGAGHSYEQYFGPGTRLTVT.

Regarding this clonotype: Because it lacks the conserved phenylalanine or tryptophan at the end, this CDR3 is likely a read error. The CDR3 loop is CASSLRGTEYNPPLHC. Written as DNA, the CDR3 is TGTGCCAGCAGCTTAAGGGGTACAGAGTATAATCCACCCCTCCACTGT. The chain combines TRBV7-9 with TRBJ1-6, with D possibly matching TRBD1 (5 bases). Germline CDR1 SEHNR, CDR2 FQNEAQ (reference sequence). CDR3 length: 16 amino acids.

This clonotype was found many times. The genes are TRBV12-3 or TRBV12-4 and TRBJ2-2; no clear D. V was cut by 1 base and J by 1 base, with 4 bases left in between. The CDR3 has 14 amino acids. The CDR3 DNA follows: TGTGCCAGCAGTTTAGTTCGGAACACCGGGGAGCTGTTTTTT. This encodes CASSLVRNTGELFF.

This clonotype was counted at least ten times. The J gene is TRBJ2-3, the V gene TRBV7-9; D gene uncertain. Trimming cost V 6 bases and J 5 bases, with 15 bases left between them. CDR1 and CDR2 (germline): SEHNR, FQNEAQ (reference sequence). CDR3 length equals 14 residues. CDR3 sequence reads: CASSSWVPQDTQYF. For the CDR3, the DNA is TGTGCCAGCAGTTCCTGGGTCCCACAAGATACGCAGTATTTT.

The table lists this clonotype with a few counts. The J gene is TRBJ2-7, the V gene TRBV28, with D possibly being TRBD1 (6 bases). Trimming took 4 bases from V and 2 from J, leaving 12 bases between them. Germline V gene lookup returns CDR1 MDHEN and CDR2 SYDVKM. CDR3 length: 14 amino acids. CDR3 loop: CASSSGARPYEQYF. CDR3 sequence (DNA): TGTGCCAGCAGTTCAGGGGCCCGACCCTACGAGCAGTACTTC.

In this sample, this clonotype turned up many times. V is TRBV25-1 and J is TRBJ1-5; 9 bases line up with TRBD1. From germline, CDR1 is MGHDK and CDR2 SYGVNS. The V and J ends lost 4 bases and 4 bases, in that order; junction bases with no gene match: 5. The CDR3 is 15 residues long. CDR3 DNA sequence: TGTGCCAGCAGTGGAGACAGGGGGTGGAATCAGCCCCAGCATTTT. Its protein product is CASSGDRGWNQPQHF. The full variable domain, its missing parts supplied by reference TRBV25-1 and TRBJ1-5, is EADIYQTPRYLVIGTGKKITLECSQTMGHDKMYWYQQDPGMELHLIHYSYGVNSTEKGDLSSESTVSRIRTEHFPLTLESARPSHTSQYLCASSGDRGWNQPQHFGDGTRLSIL.

The chain employs TRBV14 and TRBJ2-1; D not certain. The CDR3 extends over 12 amino acids. Trimming removed 10 bases from V and 0 bases from J, with 7 bases in between. Germline V gene lookup returns CDR1 SGHDN and CDR2 FVKESK. This CDR3 reads CATSSSYNEQFF. The CDR3 DNA reads TGTGCCACCTCTAGCTCCTACAATGAGCAGTTCTTC.

In its sample, this clonotype was seen many times. V usage is TRBV5-1 and J usage is TRBJ2-3; D not resolved. Trimming pared 4 bases from V and 4 bases from J, leaving 7 bases between. The CDR3 length is 12 residues. Germline V gene lookup returns CDR1 SGHRS and CDR2 YFSETQ. CDR3 residues: CASSGDSDTQYF. For the CDR3, the DNA is TGCGCCAGCAGCGGGGATTCAGATACGCAGTATTTT.

This clonotype was seen at least ten times. This chain uses TRBV12-3 or TRBV12-4 with TRBJ1-1; 7 bases fit TRBD1. With V trimmed by 5 bases and J by 8 bases, 2 bases remained unmatched. This CDR3 has 11 amino acids. The DNA of the CDR3 is TGTGCCAGCAGTACGGGACAGGAAGCTTTCTTT. Translated, it gives CASSTGQEAFF.